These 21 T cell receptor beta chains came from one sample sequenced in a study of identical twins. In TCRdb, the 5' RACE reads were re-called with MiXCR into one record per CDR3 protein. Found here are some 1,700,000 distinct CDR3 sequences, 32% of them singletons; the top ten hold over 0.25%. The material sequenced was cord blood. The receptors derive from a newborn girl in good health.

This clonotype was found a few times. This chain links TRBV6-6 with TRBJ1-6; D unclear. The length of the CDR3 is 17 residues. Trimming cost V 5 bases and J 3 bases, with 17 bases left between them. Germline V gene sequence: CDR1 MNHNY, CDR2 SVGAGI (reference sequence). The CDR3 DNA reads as TGTGCCAGCAGTCCCCGGGGAGGCCCTCTCTATAATTCACCCCTCCACTTT. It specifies CASSPRGGPLYNSPLHF.

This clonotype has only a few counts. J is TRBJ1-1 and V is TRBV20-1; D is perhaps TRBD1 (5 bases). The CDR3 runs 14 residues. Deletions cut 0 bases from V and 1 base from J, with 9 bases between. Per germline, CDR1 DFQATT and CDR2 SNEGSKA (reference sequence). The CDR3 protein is CSARDPGQNTEAFF. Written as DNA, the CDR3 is TGCAGTGCTAGAGACCCCGGACAGAACACTGAAGCTTTCTTT.

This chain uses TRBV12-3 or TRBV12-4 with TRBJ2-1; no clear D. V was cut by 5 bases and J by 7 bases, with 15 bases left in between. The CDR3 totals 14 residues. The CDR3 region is CASSITPPVNEQFF. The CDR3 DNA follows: TGTGCCAGCAGTATCACCCCTCCCGTAAATGAGCAGTTCTTC.

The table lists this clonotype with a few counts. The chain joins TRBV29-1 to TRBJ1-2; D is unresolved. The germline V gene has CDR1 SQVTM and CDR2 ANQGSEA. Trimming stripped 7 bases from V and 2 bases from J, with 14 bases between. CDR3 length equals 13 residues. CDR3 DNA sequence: TGCAGCGCCGGACCTGGTGGGAACTATGGCTACACCTTC. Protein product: CSAGPGGNYGYTF.

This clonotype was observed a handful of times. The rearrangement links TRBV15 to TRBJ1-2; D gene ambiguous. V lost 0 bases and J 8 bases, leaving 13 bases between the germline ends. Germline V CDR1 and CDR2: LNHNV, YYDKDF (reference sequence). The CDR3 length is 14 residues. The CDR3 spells CATSRDFFPEGYTF. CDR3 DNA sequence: TGTGCCACCAGCAGAGATTTTTTTCCGGAGGGCTACACCTTC.

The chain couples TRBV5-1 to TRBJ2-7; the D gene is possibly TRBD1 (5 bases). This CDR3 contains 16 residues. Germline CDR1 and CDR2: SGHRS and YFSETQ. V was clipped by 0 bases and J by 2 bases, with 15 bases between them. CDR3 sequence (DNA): TGCGCCAGCAGCTTGGCCGTCGACAGCGCAGCCTACGAGCAGTACTTC. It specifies CASSLAVDSAAYEQYF.

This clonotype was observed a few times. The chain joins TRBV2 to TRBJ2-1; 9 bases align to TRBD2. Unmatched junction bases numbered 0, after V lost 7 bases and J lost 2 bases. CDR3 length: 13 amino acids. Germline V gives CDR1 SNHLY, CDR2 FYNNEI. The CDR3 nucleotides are TGTGCCAGCACTAGCGGGGCCTACAATGAGCAGTTCTTC. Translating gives CASTSGAYNEQFF.

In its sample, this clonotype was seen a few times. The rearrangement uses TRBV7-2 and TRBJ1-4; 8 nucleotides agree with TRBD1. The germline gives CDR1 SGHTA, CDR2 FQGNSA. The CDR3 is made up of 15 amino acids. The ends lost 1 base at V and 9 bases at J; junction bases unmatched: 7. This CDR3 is CASSLGQGRSKKLFF. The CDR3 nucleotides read TGTGCCAGCAGCTTAGGACAGGGGAGGAGTAAAAAACTGTTTTTT.

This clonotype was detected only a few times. The CDR3 nucleotides are TGTGCCGGGATGGACCGTTATTCCTACGAGCAGTACTTC. It is translated as CAGMDRYSYEQYF. The chain couples TRBV6-1 to TRBJ2-7; D gene ambiguous. Germline V lookup: CDR1 MNHNS, CDR2 SASEGT. Trimming took off 11 bases at V and 1 base at J, with 15 bases between the two ends. This CDR3 contains 13 residues.

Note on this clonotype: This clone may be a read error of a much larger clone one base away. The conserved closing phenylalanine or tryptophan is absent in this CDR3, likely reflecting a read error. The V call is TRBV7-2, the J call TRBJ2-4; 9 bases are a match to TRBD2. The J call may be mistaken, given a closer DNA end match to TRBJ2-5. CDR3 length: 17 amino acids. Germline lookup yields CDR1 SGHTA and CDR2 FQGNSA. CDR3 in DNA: TGTGCCAGCAGCTTAGGGTTTCTAGCGGGAAACCAAGAGACCCAGTACTAC. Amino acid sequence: CASSLGFLAGNQETQYY.

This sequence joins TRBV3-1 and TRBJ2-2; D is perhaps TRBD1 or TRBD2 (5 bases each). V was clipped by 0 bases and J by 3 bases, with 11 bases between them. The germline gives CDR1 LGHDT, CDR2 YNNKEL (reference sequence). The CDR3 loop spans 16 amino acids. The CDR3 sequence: CASSQERGSYTGELFF. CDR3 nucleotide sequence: TGTGCCAGCAGCCAAGAGAGGGGTTCCTACACCGGGGAGCTGTTTTTT. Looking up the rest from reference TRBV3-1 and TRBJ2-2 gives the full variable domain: DTAVSQTPKYLVTQMGNDKSIKCEQNLGHDTMYWYKQDSKKFLKIMFSYNNKELIINETVPNRFSPKSPDKAHLNLHINSLELGDSAVYFCASSQERGSYTGELFFGEGSRLTVL.

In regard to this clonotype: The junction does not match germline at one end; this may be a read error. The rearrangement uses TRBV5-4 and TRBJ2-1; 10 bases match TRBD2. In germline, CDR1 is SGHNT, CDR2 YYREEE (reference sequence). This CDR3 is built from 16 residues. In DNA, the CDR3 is TGTGCCAGCGGCTTGGCTAGCGGGAGCTCCTACAATGAGCAGTTCTTC. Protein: CASGLASGSSYNEQFF. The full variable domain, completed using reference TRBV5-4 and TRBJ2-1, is ETGVTQSPTHLIKTRGQQVTLRCSSQSGHNTVSWYQQALGQGPQFIFQYYREEENGRGNFPPRFSGLQFPNYSSELNVNALELDDSALYLCASGLASGSSYNEQFFGPGTRLTVL.

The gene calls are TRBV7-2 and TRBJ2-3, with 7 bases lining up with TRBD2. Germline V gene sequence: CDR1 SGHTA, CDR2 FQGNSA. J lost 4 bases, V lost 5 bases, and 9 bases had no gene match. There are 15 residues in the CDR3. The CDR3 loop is CASSRYGGTSDTQYF. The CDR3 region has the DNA TGTGCCAGCAGCCGTTACGGGGGGACCTCAGATACGCAGTATTTT.

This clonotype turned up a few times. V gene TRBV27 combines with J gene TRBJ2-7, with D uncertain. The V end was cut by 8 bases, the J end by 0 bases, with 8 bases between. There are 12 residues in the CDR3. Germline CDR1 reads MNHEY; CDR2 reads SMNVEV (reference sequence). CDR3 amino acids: CASGGDSYEQYF. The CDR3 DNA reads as TGTGCCAGCGGCGGAGACTCCTACGAGCAGTACTTC.

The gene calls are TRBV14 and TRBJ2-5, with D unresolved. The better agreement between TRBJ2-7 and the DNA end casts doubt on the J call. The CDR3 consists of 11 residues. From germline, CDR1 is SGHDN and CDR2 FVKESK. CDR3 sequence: CASARLFEQYF. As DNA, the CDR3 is TGTGCCAGCGCGAGGTTATTCGAGCAGTACTTC.

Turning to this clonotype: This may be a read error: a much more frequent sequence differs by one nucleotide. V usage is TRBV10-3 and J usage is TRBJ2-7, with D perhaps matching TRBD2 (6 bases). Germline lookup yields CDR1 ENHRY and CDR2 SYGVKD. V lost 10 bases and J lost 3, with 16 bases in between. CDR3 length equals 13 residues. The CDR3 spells CATRNGGYYEQYF. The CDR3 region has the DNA TGTGCCACCCGGAACGGAGGGTACTACGAGCAGTACTTC.

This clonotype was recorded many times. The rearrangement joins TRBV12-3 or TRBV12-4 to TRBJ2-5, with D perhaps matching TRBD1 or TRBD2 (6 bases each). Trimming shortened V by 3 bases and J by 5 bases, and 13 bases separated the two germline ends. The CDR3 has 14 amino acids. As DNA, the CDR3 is TGTGCCAGCAGTTTTACAGGAGGGGGGGAGACCCAGTACTTC. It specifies CASSFTGGGETQYF.

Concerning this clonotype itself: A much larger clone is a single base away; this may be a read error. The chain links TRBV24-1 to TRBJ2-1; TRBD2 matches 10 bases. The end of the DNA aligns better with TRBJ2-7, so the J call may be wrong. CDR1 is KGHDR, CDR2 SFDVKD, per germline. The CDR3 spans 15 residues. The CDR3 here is CATSDSGGANNEQYF. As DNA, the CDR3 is TGTGCCACCAGTGATAGCGGGGGGGCCAACAATGAGCAGTACTTC.

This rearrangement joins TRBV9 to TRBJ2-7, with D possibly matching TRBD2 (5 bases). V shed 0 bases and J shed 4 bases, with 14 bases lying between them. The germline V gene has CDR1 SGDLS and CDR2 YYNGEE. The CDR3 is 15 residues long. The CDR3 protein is CASSVGETTRYEQYF. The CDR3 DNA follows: TGTGCCAGCAGCGTAGGGGAGACCACCCGTTACGAGCAGTACTTC.

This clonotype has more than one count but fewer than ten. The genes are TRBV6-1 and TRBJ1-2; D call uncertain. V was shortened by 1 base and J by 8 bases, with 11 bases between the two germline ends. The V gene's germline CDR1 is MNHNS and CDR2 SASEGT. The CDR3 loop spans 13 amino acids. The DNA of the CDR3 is TGTGCCAGCAGTGAAGGCCCAGCGAGGGGCTACACCTTC. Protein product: CASSEGPARGYTF.

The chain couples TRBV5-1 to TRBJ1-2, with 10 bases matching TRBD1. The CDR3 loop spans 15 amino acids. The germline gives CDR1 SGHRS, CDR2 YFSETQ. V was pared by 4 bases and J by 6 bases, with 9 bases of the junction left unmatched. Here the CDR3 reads CASSVGTGVSDGYTF. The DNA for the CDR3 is TGCGCCAGCAGCGTTGGGACAGGGGTTTCCGATGGCTACACCTTC. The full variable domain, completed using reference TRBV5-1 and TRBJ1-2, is KAGVTQTPRYLIKTRGQQVTLSCSPISGHRSVSWYQQTPGQGLQFLFEYFSETQRNKGNFPGRFSGRQFSNSRSEMNVSTLELGDSALYLCASSVGTGVSDGYTFGSGTRLTVV.